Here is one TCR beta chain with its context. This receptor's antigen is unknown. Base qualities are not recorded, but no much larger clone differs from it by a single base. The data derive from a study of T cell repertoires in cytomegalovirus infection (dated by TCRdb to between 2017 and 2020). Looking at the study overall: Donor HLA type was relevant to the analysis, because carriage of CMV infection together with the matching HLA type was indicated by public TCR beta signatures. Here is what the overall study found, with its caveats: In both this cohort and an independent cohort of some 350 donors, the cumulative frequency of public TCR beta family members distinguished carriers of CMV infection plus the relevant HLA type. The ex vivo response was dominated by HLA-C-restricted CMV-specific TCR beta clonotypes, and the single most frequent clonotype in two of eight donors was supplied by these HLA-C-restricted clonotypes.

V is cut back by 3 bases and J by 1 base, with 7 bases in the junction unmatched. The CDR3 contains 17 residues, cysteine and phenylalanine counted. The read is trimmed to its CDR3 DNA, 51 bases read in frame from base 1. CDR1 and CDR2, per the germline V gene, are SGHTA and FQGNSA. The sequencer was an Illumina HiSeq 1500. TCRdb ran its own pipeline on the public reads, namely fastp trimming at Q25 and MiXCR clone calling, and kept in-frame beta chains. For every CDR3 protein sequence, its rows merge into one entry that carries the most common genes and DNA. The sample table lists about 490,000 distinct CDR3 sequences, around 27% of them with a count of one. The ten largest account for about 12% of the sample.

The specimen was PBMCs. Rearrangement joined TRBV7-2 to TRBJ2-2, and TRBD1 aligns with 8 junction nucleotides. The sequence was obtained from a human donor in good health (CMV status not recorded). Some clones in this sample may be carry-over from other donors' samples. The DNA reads TGTGCCAGCAGCTTCTATACGGACAGGGTGAACACCGGGGAGCTGTTTTTT. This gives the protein CASSFYTDRVNTGELFF.